This T cell receptor beta chain was captured in a study of neurological immune-mediated disorders. Each CDR3 protein is one row after TCRdb ran MiXCR on the 5' RACE reads. Of over 45,000 distinct CDR3 sequences detected, just over 3% appear once; the ten largest clones hold over 13%. V lost 5 bases, J lost 2 bases, and 7 bases stayed unmatched. Germline CDR1 and CDR2: SGHRS and YFSETQ. This CDR3 is built from 14 residues. This clonotype was seen many times. The specimen was PBMCs. The V gene is TRBV5-1, the J gene TRBJ2-7; 7 bases are shared with TRBD1. The TCR comes from a woman aged 45-65 years with multiple sclerosis. The CDR3 protein is CASRGGTATYEQYF. The CDR3 DNA sequence: TGCGCCAGCAGGGGTGGGACAGCCACCTACGAGCAGTACTTC.